This T cell receptor (beta chain) was captured in a study of Graves' ophthalmopathy and Graves' hyperthyroidism. Study-wide results and caveats: Blood also harbored most expanded thyroid clonotypes above 0.001 frequency. Ophthalmopathy progression predictions by the model showed 72% to 80% specificity and about 71% sensitivity.

Amplified TCR beta CDR3 regions were obtained using RNA transcripts as template. A first-round RT-PCR used HTBI primers, followed by a second-round multiplex PCR. TCRdb re-derived calls from the multiplex PCR reads in MiXCR, one entry per CDR3 protein. The profile shows 600,000 to 700,000 distinct CDR3 sequences, roughly 39% of them singletons. This clonotype was counted a few times. The antigen is undetermined. CDR1 is GTSNPN, CDR2 SVGIG, per germline (reference sequence). This CDR3 is built from 14 residues. J lost 3 bases, V lost 2 bases, and 3 bases had no gene match. This TCR was recovered from an adult man with Graves' ophthalmopathy. This rearrangement joins TRBV30 to TRBJ2-5; 10 bases line up with TRBD2. Sequencing was performed on peripheral blood. This CDR3 is CAWSKAGGKETQYF. CDR3 DNA: TGTGCCTGGAGTAAAGCGGGGGGGAAAGAGACCCAGTACTTC.